This TCR beta chain derives from a study of shared clonotypes between healthy human individuals. Study overall: The donor group consisted of two women and a few men, aged 18 to 49.

Investigators divided CD4+ cells into CD45RA+ naive and CD45RA-negative memory subsets. The CDR3 consists of 16 residues. In germline, CDR1 is SNHLY, CDR2 FYNNEI. Replicate PCRs run on sorted subsets employed 200 ng DNA, tens of thousands of T cell genomes. Generated by immunoSEQ multiplex PCR, the TCRdb table keeps only in-frame clones and is missing some. The sample has some 1 million clones; around 75% are singletons. Comments on this clone: Its antigen is undetermined. This probably arose from a read error, given a far larger clone one base away. The sample holds other DNA sequences that translate to the same CDR3.

Study-level results: Only a few donors were included, so the genetic and exposure-history diversity represented was limited.

Sample: memory CD4+ T cells sorted from blood. Regarding subset: CD45RA-negative fraction. V gene TRBV2 combines with J gene TRBJ1-1; D is possibly TRBD1 (6 bases). This TCR was recovered from a man aged 18 to 35 in good health. The DNA of the CDR3 is TGTGCCAGCAGCCTCTTCGGACTCGTCGGGGACACTGAAGCCTTCTTT. Translating it yields CASSLFGLVGDTEAFF.